What follows are 22 T cell receptor beta chains derived from one specimen sequenced in a study of Ad26.COV2.S vaccination and SARS-CoV-2 variants. The treatment was: roughly 18 received Ad26.COV2.S at low or high dose, single or two shots; several received placebo; per-sample allocation not given. At day 63 after the first vaccine or placebo injection, samples were drawn. Some clones are missing from TCRdb's copy, which holds only in-frame ones; the method was immunoSEQ multiplex PCR. The data show approximately 420,000 clones, about 85% seen once. Sequenced here: peripheral blood, sampled in a trial of Ad26.COV2.S vaccine versus placebo. The receptors were sampled from a person between 18 and 65 years old who received the Ad26.COV2.S COVID-19 vaccine or a placebo.

V is TRBV12-3 or TRBV12-4 and J is TRBJ1-2; possible D gene TRBD1, 6 bases. CDR3 length: 12 residues. The V end lost 3 bases, the J end lost 8 bases, and 10 bases lay between the germline ends. The CDR3 nucleotides read TGTGCCAGCAGTTTCGGCAGGGGAGGCTACACCTTC. Its protein product is CASSFGRGGYTF.

The CDR3: CASRPPGLAGNYEQYF. The CDR3 region has the DNA TGTGCCAGCAGGCCTCCGGGACTAGCGGGGAACTACGAGCAGTACTTC. This chain uses TRBV7-9 with TRBJ2-7; 13 bases match TRBD2. V lost 6 bases, J lost 3 bases, and 8 bases stayed unmatched. Germline V gene lookup returns CDR1 SEHNR and CDR2 FQNEAQ (reference sequence). CDR3 length equals 16 residues. Full variable domain (outside the CDR3, taken from reference TRBV7-9 and TRBJ2-7): DTGVSQNPRHKITKRGQNVTFRCDPISEHNRLYWYRQTLGQGPEFLTYFQNEAQLEKSRLLSDRFSAERPKGSFSTLEIQRTEQGDSAMYLCASRPPGLAGNYEQYFGPGTRLTVT.

In DNA, the CDR3 is TGTGCCAGCTCCCGGGACAGGGCCCGGACCGGGGAGCTGTTTTTT. This sequence encodes CASSRDRARTGELFF. V gene TRBV6-5 combines with J gene TRBJ2-2; 9 bases are a match to TRBD1. This CDR3 is built from 15 residues. Germline V gene lookup returns CDR1 MNHEY and CDR2 SVGAGI. The V segment lost 8 bases and the J segment 5 bases; nucleotides outside the gene matches: 9.

This chain links TRBV6-2 or TRBV6-3 with TRBJ1-1; perhaps TRBD1 as D (6 bases). This CDR3 spans 13 amino acids. CDR1 is MNHEY, CDR2 SVGEGT, per germline. V lost 5 bases and J lost 1, with 8 bases in between. The CDR3 sequence: CASSGTPNTEAFF. For the CDR3, the DNA is TGTGCCAGCAGTGGGACACCGAACACTGAAGCTTTCTTT.

The chain joins TRBV25-1 to TRBJ2-2; D is uncertain. The CDR3 loop spans 17 amino acids. V lost 1 base and J 1 base, leaving 13 bases between the germline ends. In germline, CDR1 is MGHDK, CDR2 SYGVNS. The CDR3 coding sequence is TGTGCCAGCAGTGAATGGGTTGAAGAACTGAACACCGGGGAGCTGTTTTTT. It encodes CASSEWVEELNTGELFF.

Only a few counts were recorded for this clone. V gene TRBV7-2 combines with J gene TRBJ1-4; 7 bases line up with TRBD1. J lost 8 bases, V lost 5 bases, and 2 bases had no gene match. Per the germline V gene, CDR1 is SGHTA and CDR2 is FQGNSA. The CDR3 extends over 12 amino acids. CDR3 DNA: TGTGCCAGCAGCCCACAGGGGGAAAAACTGTTTTTT. Its translation: CASSPQGEKLFF.

V usage is TRBV6-2 or TRBV6-3 and J usage is TRBJ1-5; unclear D gene. CDR3 length equals 14 residues. Germline-derived CDR1 and CDR2 are MNHEY and SVGEGT. V shed 2 bases and J shed 7 bases, with 12 bases lying between them. The CDR3 reads CASSYGGEGQPQHF. The DNA of the CDR3 is TGTGCCAGCAGTTACGGTGGGGAAGGACAGCCCCAGCATTTT.

The genes are TRBV11-2 and TRBJ2-1, with 8 bases lining up with TRBD2. V was pared by 8 bases and J by 6 bases, with 9 bases of the junction left unmatched. The length of the CDR3 is 14 residues. CDR1 and CDR2 from the germline V gene are SGHAT and FQNNGV. CDR3 in amino acids: CASARGGPVNEQFF. DNA for the CDR3: TGTGCCAGCGCCCGGGGGGGTCCGGTCAATGAGCAGTTCTTC.

The CDR3 loop is CASSIEQGDSPLHF. The CDR3 coding sequence is TGTGCCAGTAGTATAGAGCAGGGGGACTCACCCCTCCACTTT. The rearrangement uses TRBV19 and TRBJ1-6; 7 nucleotides match TRBD1. The V gene's germline CDR1 is LNHDA and CDR2 SQIVND (reference sequence). V gave up 0 bases and J gave up 10 bases; unmatched junction bases: 3. The length of the CDR3 is 14 residues.

The chain has TRBV11-2 and TRBJ2-7, with TRBD2 as a possible D gene (5 bases). V was cut by 2 bases and J by 7 bases, with 9 bases left in between. The CDR3 length is 12 residues. Germline loops: CDR1 SGHAT, CDR2 FQNNGV. DNA of the CDR3: TGTGCCAGCAGCTTATGGGGAGAAGAGCAGTACTTC. This encodes CASSLWGEEQYF. Using reference TRBV11-2 and TRBJ2-7 for the parts outside the CDR3, the full variable domain is EAGVAQSPRYKIIEKRQSVAFWCNPISGHATLYWYQQILGQGPKLLIQFQNNGVVDDSQLPKDRFSAERLKGVDSTLKIQPAKLEDSAVYLCASSLWGEEQYFGPGTRLTVT.

The chain employs TRBV5-6 and TRBJ2-7; the D gene is possibly TRBD1 (5 bases). With 4 bases removed from V and 3 bases from J, the gap between germline ends came to 14 bases. CDR3 length: 14 residues. Looked up from germline, CDR1 is SGHDT and CDR2 is YYEEEE. The DNA for the CDR3 is TGTGCCAGCAGCCTACCGGGCCAGGGCTACGAGCAGTACTTC. It specifies CASSLPGQGYEQYF.

This sequence joins TRBV7-9 and TRBJ1-6, with unresolved D. The V and J ends lost 5 bases and 4 bases respectively, with 12 bases between them. From germline, CDR1 is SEHNR and CDR2 FQNEAQ (reference sequence). This CDR3 is 15 amino acids long. CDR3 sequence reads: CASSPFRGYNSPLHF. In DNA form, the CDR3 reads TGTGCCAGCAGCCCTTTTCGGGGTTATAATTCACCCCTCCACTTT.

This chain connects TRBV4-3 to TRBJ2-3; D gene uncertain. CDR3 length equals 14 residues. Trimming took 0 bases from V and 6 from J, leaving 10 bases between them. The germline V gene encodes CDR1 LGHNA and CDR2 YSLEER. DNA of the CDR3: TGCGCCAGCAGCCAAGACAGGTCCTGGGATACGCAGTATTTT. Protein sequence: CASSQDRSWDTQYF.

The rearrangement uses TRBV3-1 (or the pseudogene TRBV3-2) and TRBJ2-1; 10 nucleotides line up with TRBD2. The trim removed 4 bases at V and 5 bases at J, leaving 2 bases unmatched. CDR3 length: 14 amino acids. The germline CDR1 and CDR2 sequences are LGHDT and YNNKEL (reference sequence). CDR3: CASSPGLANNEQFF. The CDR3 DNA sequence: TGTGCCAGCAGCCCGGGACTAGCGAACAATGAGCAGTTCTTC.

This chain connects TRBV6-4 to TRBJ1-5; 7 nucleotides match TRBD1. The CDR3 is made up of 15 amino acids. V lost 6 bases to trimming and J lost 7 bases; unmatched junction nucleotides: 12. Germline V gene lookup returns CDR1 MRHNA and CDR2 SNTAGT. Here the CDR3 DNA reads TGTGCCAGCAGCATGGAACAGGGGTTCGGGCAGCCCCAGCATTTT. Translated: CASSMEQGFGQPQHF.

In its sample, this clone was seen once. Other DNA sequences in this specimen translate into the identical CDR3. The V gene is TRBV3-1 (or the pseudogene TRBV3-2), the J gene TRBJ2-7; perhaps TRBD2 as D (5 bases). V dropped 1 base and J dropped 3 bases, with 7 bases sitting between them. The CDR3 spans 13 residues. Germline-derived CDR1 and CDR2 are LGHDT and YNNKEL (reference sequence). The CDR3 loop is CASSQGTGYEQYF. The CDR3 region has the DNA TGTGCCAGCAGCCAAGGGACTGGCTACGAGCAGTACTTC.

This sequence joins TRBV19 and TRBJ1-1, with a tentative D call TRBD1 (5 bases). V dropped 10 bases and J dropped 2 bases, with 23 bases sitting between them. This CDR3 is 16 amino acids long. Germline V lookup: CDR1 LNHDA, CDR2 SQIVND (reference sequence). CDR3 residues: CATQNGQGPVNTEAFF. The CDR3 DNA is TGTGCCACCCAAAACGGGCAGGGCCCAGTTAACACTGAAGCTTTCTTT. The whole variable domain, remainder taken from reference TRBV19 and TRBJ1-1, is DGGITQSPKYLFRKEGQNVTLSCEQNLNHDAMYWYRQDPGQGLRLIYYSQIVNDFQKGDIAEGYSVSREKKESFPLTVTSAQKNPTAFYLCATQNGQGPVNTEAFFGQGTRLTVV.

V gene TRBV6-5 combines with J gene TRBJ2-3; 12 nucleotides match TRBD2. The ends lost 6 bases at V and 3 bases at J; junction bases unmatched: 4. Germline lookup yields CDR1 MNHEY and CDR2 SVGAGI. CDR3 length: 15 residues. The CDR3 reads CASRKGLAGTDTQYF. The CDR3 DNA reads as TGTGCCAGCAGGAAAGGACTAGCGGGGACAGATACGCAGTATTTT.

This clone showed up just once. Other DNA sequences within the sample encode an identical CDR3. This rearrangement joins TRBV3-1 (or the pseudogene TRBV3-2) to TRBJ1-1; D gene ambiguous. CDR1 and CDR2 (germline): LGHDT, YNNKEL (reference sequence). The germline V and J ends were trimmed by 0 bases and 2 bases, with 4 bases remaining between them. The CDR3 is 13 residues long. The CDR3 nucleotides are TGTGCCAGCAGCCAAGACCCCAACACTGAAGCTTTCTTT. Encoded protein: CASSQDPNTEAFF.

The rearrangement links TRBV6-1 to TRBJ1-6, with unresolved D. The V end lost 7 bases, the J end lost 5 bases, and 15 bases lay between the germline ends. The CDR3 totals 15 residues. The germline CDR1 and CDR2 sequences are MNHNS and SASEGT. The DNA for the CDR3 is TGTGCCAGCACCCCCGCCGGACCGAATAATTCACCCCTCCACTTT. This codes for CASTPAGPNNSPLHF.

A few counts support this clone. The V gene is TRBV19, the J gene TRBJ1-2, with D uncertain. Germline assignment: CDR1 LNHDA and CDR2 SQIVND (reference sequence). Trimming took off 8 bases at V and 0 bases at J, with 13 bases between the two ends. The CDR3 consists of 14 residues. The CDR3, as DNA: TGTGCCAGTTCCTTCTACGGGACTAACTATGGCTACACCTTC. Its translation is CASSFYGTNYGYTF.

The chain is built from TRBV4-3 and TRBJ1-2, with D perhaps matching TRBD1 (6 bases). Trimming cost V 0 bases and J 7 bases, with 15 bases left between them. This CDR3 spans 15 amino acids. Germline values: CDR1 LGHNA, CDR2 YSLEER. The CDR3 sequence is CASSQENGGGSGYTF. In nucleotides, the CDR3 is TGCGCCAGCAGCCAAGAAAACGGGGGCGGGAGTGGCTACACCTTC.